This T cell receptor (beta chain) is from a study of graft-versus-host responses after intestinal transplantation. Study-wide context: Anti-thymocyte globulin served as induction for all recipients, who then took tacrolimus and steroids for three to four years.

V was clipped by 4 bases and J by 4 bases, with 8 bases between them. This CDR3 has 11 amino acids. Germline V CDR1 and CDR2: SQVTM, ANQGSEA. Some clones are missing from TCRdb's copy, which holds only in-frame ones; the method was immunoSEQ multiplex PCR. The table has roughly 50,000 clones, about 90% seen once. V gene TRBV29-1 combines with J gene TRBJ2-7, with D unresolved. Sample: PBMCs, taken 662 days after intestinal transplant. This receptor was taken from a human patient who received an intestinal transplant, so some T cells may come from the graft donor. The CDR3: CSVVSKYEQYF. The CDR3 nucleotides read TGCAGCGTTGTTAGTAAATACGAGCAGTACTTC.